The clone carrying this TCR beta chain has a count of ten or more. What it binds is not known. The CDR3 has 16 residues. Germline loops: CDR1 SGHVS, CDR2 FQNEAQ. V shed 5 bases and J shed 1 base, with 18 bases lying between them. The data stem from a study of shared clonotypes between healthy human individuals. Study outcomes and limitations: Generation probabilities were higher for clonotypes shared across all four sorted-subset donors than for unshared ones. Compared with memory subsets, naive subsets generally had larger estimated richness.

Once extracted for a subset, genomic DNA was divided evenly among several immunoSEQ plates. The protocol was immunoSEQ multiplex PCR, while the TCRdb copy is restricted to in-frame clones and leaves out a portion. The repertoire consists of about 770,000 clones, with roughly two thirds occurring once and the leading ten covering approximately 2%. J is TRBJ2-7 and V is TRBV7-8, with a weak D call TRBD2 (8 bases). The receptor's source is a woman between 25 and 40 years old in good health. The sample taken for sequencing was memory CD4+ T cells sorted from blood. Documented subset: CD45RA-negative fraction. CDR3 in DNA: TGTGCCAGCAGCCAGGGGGGGCTAGCGGGTTCCTACGAGCAGTACTTC. Translating it yields CASSQGGLAGSYEQYF.